This T cell receptor (beta chain) was identified in a study of blood T cell repertoires in COVID-19. As processed by the authors: The authors estimated nucleated cell counts from reference gene primer amplification. Only in-frame clones appear in the TCRdb table, and some are missing; sequencing was by immunoSEQ multiplex PCR. The DNA was the basis for D and trimming; V, J and clone size are from that table. The sample yields around 110,000 clones, approximately 84% seen once. The germline V gene has CDR1 SEHNR and CDR2 FQNEAQ (reference sequence). The CDR3 spans 14 residues. V trimming: 6 bases; J trimming: 2 bases; junction bases outside the gene matches: 5. This clone has a handful of counts.

The chain is built from TRBV7-9 and TRBJ2-3; TRBD1 matches 7 bases. What was sequenced was peripheral blood. The clonotype was recovered from a human donor in a cohort sampled during active COVID-19. The CDR3 spells CASSTTGVTDTQYF. The CDR3 DNA reads TGTGCCAGCAGTACAACAGGGGTCACAGATACGCAGTATTTT.